One sample yielded the 10 T cell receptor beta chains listed below, sequenced in a study of cytomegalovirus exposure and HLA in healthy donors. Vbeta (60) and Jbeta (13) primers were used in the PCR. The data were produced by immunoSEQ multiplex PCR, yet TCRdb's version contains in-frame clones alone and is incomplete. The sample yields around 130,000 clones, approximately 81% seen once. The sample consisted of PBMCs. These receptors were collected from a man between 18 and 29 years old in good health and CMV-seronegative.

The chain combines TRBV19 with TRBJ1-1; a weak D match, TRBD1 (6 bases). The CDR3 contains 14 residues. Germline CDR1 is LNHDA and CDR2 is SQIVND (reference sequence). With 6 bases removed from V and 4 bases from J, the gap between germline ends came to 15 bases. CDR3 sequence (DNA): TGTGCCAGTAGCAATGGGGGCGGTGGCACTGAAGCTTTCTTT. Translated, it gives CASSNGGGGTEAFF.

The rearrangement links TRBV25-1 to TRBJ2-5, with D uncertain. The end of the DNA aligns better with TRBJ2-7, so the J call may be wrong. Germline loops: CDR1 MGHDK, CDR2 SYGVNS. The CDR3 has 14 residues. CDR3 region: CASRRDNPPYEQYF. CDR3 bases: TGTGCCAGCAGAAGAGACAATCCGCCCTACGAGCAGTACTTC.

This chain links TRBV28 with TRBJ1-2; TRBD1 matches at 7 bases. V trimming: 3 bases; J trimming: 0 bases; junction bases outside the gene matches: 4. Germline V gene sequence: CDR1 MDHEN, CDR2 SYDVKM. CDR3 length equals 15 residues. The CDR3 here is CASSFPTGANYGYTF. CDR3 nucleotides: TGTGCCAGCAGTTTTCCTACAGGGGCTAACTATGGCTACACCTTC.

V gene TRBV6-5 combines with J gene TRBJ1-4; D is undetermined. The CDR3 is 13 amino acids. V was trimmed by 5 bases and J by 10 bases, leaving 14 bases between them. The germline V gene has CDR1 MNHEY and CDR2 SVGAGI. CDR3 nucleotides: TGTGCCAGCAGTCCCATCCGTAGTGGAAAACTGTTTTTT. Its translation: CASSPIRSGKLFF.

This chain links TRBV18 with TRBJ1-1; 8 bases are shared with TRBD1. Germline CDR1 is KGHSH and CDR2 is LQKENI. The CDR3 loop spans 16 amino acids. Trimming at V came to 0 bases and at J to 0 bases, leaving 3 bases not matched to a gene. The CDR3, as DNA: TGTGCCAGCTCACCACCCGACAGGGGAATGAACACTGAAGCTTTCTTT. Translating gives CASSPPDRGMNTEAFF. Full variable domain (rest looked up from reference TRBV18 and TRBJ1-1): NAGVMQNPRHLVRRRGQEARLRCSPMKGHSHVYWYRQLPEEGLKFMVYLQKENIIDESGMPKERFSAEFPKEGPSILRIQQVVRGDSAAYFCASSPPDRGMNTEAFFGQGTRLTVV.

This chain connects TRBV29-1 to TRBJ2-3; 7 bases line up with TRBD1. The germline V gene encodes CDR1 SQVTM and CDR2 ANQGSEA. This CDR3 is built from 17 residues. Trimming took 4 bases from V and 4 from J; bases not matched to a gene: 17. DNA for the CDR3: TGCAGCGTTGGTTTGTTGCGCCTATACGGGACAGCAGATACGCAGTATTTT. Protein sequence: CSVGLLRLYGTADTQYF.

The chain uses TRBV7-2 and TRBJ1-2; 7 nucleotides line up with TRBD1. This CDR3 is built from 15 residues. Germline loops: CDR1 SGHTA, CDR2 FQGNSA. The junction had 10 bases not matched to a gene; V was cut back by 7 bases and J by 2 bases. CDR3 sequence (DNA): TGTGCCAGCAACCCCTCAGGGGGGCTCAACTATGGCTACACCTTC. Its translation is CASNPSGGLNYGYTF.

The chain links TRBV27 to TRBJ2-3; tentatively, D is TRBD2 (5 bases). V was clipped by 3 bases and J by 2 bases, with 6 bases between them. From germline, CDR1 is MNHEY and CDR2 SMNVEV (reference sequence). CDR3 length equals 13 residues. The CDR3 bases are TGTGCCAGCAGTTTGCGGGTCACAGATACGCAGTATTTT. Amino acids: CASSLRVTDTQYF.

The CDR3 protein is CASSLGGRAMNQPQHF. For the CDR3, the DNA is TGTGCCAGCAGCTTGGGGGGCCGGGCGATGAATCAGCCCCAGCATTTT. V usage is TRBV5-6 and J usage is TRBJ1-5; maybe TRBD1 (5 bases). This CDR3 has 16 residues. Germline lookup yields CDR1 SGHDT and CDR2 YYEEEE. The ends were cut back, 0 bases at V and 4 bases at J, with 14 bases in the middle.

This chain connects TRBV27 to TRBJ1-1; 10 nucleotides line up with TRBD1. After removal of 3 bases from V and 3 bases from J, the junction contained 4 bases not matched to a gene. Germline CDR1 MNHEY, CDR2 SMNVEV (reference sequence). CDR3 size: 15 residues. The CDR3 nucleotides are TGTGCCAGCAGTTTGACAGGGGGCAAGGACACTGAAGCTTTCTTT. Amino acid sequence: CASSLTGGKDTEAFF.